This T cell receptor (beta chain) stems from a study of cytomegalovirus exposure and HLA in healthy donors. This clone turned up a few times. Its target is unknown. This CDR3 is 12 amino acids long. Trimming took off 4 bases at V and 8 bases at J, with 11 bases between the two ends. The germline gives CDR1 MNHEY, CDR2 SMNVEV (reference sequence). Study results and limitations: Cytomegalovirus association was assigned to around 150 TCR beta chains.

Healthy bone marrow donors made up the cohort. The PCR ran on 60 Vbeta and 13 Jbeta primers. Original processing methods: In a later analysis, about 12 million of 75 million to 90 million unique beta chains occurred in at least two donors. Profiled with immunoSEQ multiplex PCR; TCRdb holds only in-frame clones, not every one. That table is the source of V, J and clone size, and D and trimming were worked out from the DNA. This table has around 78,000 clones, less than 75% appearing once. This receptor was obtained from a man aged 30-40 years in good health and CMV-seropositive. Sequenced sample: PBMCs. The V call is TRBV27, the J call TRBJ1-1; tentative D call: TRBD1 (5 bases). The CDR3 is CASSYAGQEAFF. The CDR3 DNA follows: TGTGCCAGCAGTTACGCCGGACAAGAAGCTTTCTTT.